This T cell receptor (beta chain) was obtained from a study of shared clonotypes between healthy human individuals (dated by TCRdb to about 2020). Some background on the complete study: A few men and a couple of women, aged 18 to 49 years, made up the cohort. For each donor, CD4 naive and CD4 memory were each given three plates, CD8 naive was given two plates, and CD8 memory was given one plate. To increase sequencing depth and limit assay-specific biases, TCR repertoire library preparation and sequencing were carried out by different laboratories using diverse techniques. Blood TCR repertoires of roughly five healthy adults were deeply sequenced to estimate repertoire size and the extent of clonotype sharing between individuals. Each donor's leukapheresis produced roughly between roughly 0.85 and 9.5 billion PBMCs. The paper as a whole reports these results and caveats: Larger estimated clonotype richness was generally found for naive subsets than for memory subsets. Because the study included only a small number of donors, the genetic and exposure-history diversity represented was limited. Rarefaction of sorted-subset datasets indicated incomplete sequencing despite the large sequencing depth. When several donors were compared, the shared fraction of clonotypes was around 5% for naive CD4, around 4% for naive CD8, 2% to 2.5% for memory CD4, and around 0.4% for memory CD8. Sampling was limited to blood, and TCR repertoires in tissue likely differ from TCR repertoires in blood. Pairwise subsampling led to the expectation that sequencing depth would affect the degree of clonotype sharing among donors. Higher generation probabilities were observed for clonotypes shared by all four sorted-subset donors than for non-shared clonotypes.

Using the deep immunoSEQ assay, TCR CDR3 regions were amplified from genomic DNA by multiplex PCR. Extracted genomic DNA from each cell subset was distributed evenly across all wells of several immunoSEQ 96-well plates, and each plate was treated as a replicate. For sorted subsets, each replicate PCR was loaded with around 220 ng genomic DNA, equivalent to 30,000 or so T cell genomes. Purified libraries were measured with a Qubit 3.0 fluorometer, size-checked on a Bioanalyzer 2100, and measured again with the KAPA Library Quantification kit. Every immunoSEQ 96-well plate was sequenced on a separate single-read 150-cycle Illumina NextSeq 550 flow cell. In the original analysis: Because the immunoSEQ output included only junctional sequences and no quality scores, the filtering could not be the same as the filtering used for full-length reads. Sequences were annotated with PyIR, a Python wrapper for IgBLAST v1.9, and V/J genes and CDR3 were assigned using IMGT germline references. Reads with weak V/J assignments (E-value above 1e-6), missing CDR3, stop codons, out-of-frame junctions, or ambiguous translated residues were removed. A V3J clonotype was defined by an identical inferred V gene, J gene, and CDR3 amino acid sequence. Percentage overlap between repertoires was computed as shared unique clonotypes divided by the size of the smaller repertoire. Richness of each repertoire was evaluated using RTK rarefaction, the Chao1 estimator, and Recon v2.1 estimates of unobserved clonotypes. For all TCRbeta clonotypes obtained by the gDNA method from a few donors, generation probabilities were computed with OLGA. TCRdb limited this immuneACCESS table to in-frame rearrangements with V and J called. A share of clones is missing; checked studies link under half to unresolved V genes, and the rest is unexplained. That table gives V, J and clone size, and the DNA gave D and trimming. This sample lists over 950,000 clones; approximately 77% were detected once. The top ten hold almost 0.9% of the sample.

Trimming at the junction amounts to 7 bases on V and 13 bases on J, and the germline ends lie 23 bases apart. The CDR3, cysteine through phenylalanine, is 14 amino acids long. Of the read, only the CDR3 DNA is kept; its 42 bases are in frame from base 1. CDR1 LNHDA and CDR2 SQIVND were looked up in the germline V gene (reference sequence). The donors were healthy, HIV-negative adults who had no recently reported acute infections or vaccinations. All donors were Caucasian adults living in Nashville, Tennessee, USA. CD4+ T cells were enriched by magnetic negative selection, after which naive cells were positively selected on CD45RA and the negative fraction was taken as the memory subset. Blood was obtained by leukapheresis, after which PBMCs were separated by Ficoll-Histopaque density gradient centrifugation and cryopreserved in liquid nitrogen vapor phase. Analytical flow cytometry was used to check the purity and quantity of each magnetically sorted T cell population. From each sorted fraction, genomic DNA was isolated and quantified by UV absorbance on a Nanodrop 2000c.

The count of this clone is one. It has no known antigen specificity. No base qualities exist here, and no much larger clone lies one base off it. The chain couples TRBV19 to TRBJ1-3; TRBD1 is perhaps the D gene, given 5 matching bases. This receptor was identified in a man between 18 and 35 years old in good health. Some clones in this sample may be carry-over from other donors' samples. The sample was memory CD4+ T cells from PBMCs. What this sample's cell subset or site label stands for: CD45RA-negative fraction. Here the CDR3 is given as CASNLRGLAADIYF. At the DNA level, the sequence is TGTGCCAGTAACTTGCGGGGCCTGGCGGCGGATATATATTTT.